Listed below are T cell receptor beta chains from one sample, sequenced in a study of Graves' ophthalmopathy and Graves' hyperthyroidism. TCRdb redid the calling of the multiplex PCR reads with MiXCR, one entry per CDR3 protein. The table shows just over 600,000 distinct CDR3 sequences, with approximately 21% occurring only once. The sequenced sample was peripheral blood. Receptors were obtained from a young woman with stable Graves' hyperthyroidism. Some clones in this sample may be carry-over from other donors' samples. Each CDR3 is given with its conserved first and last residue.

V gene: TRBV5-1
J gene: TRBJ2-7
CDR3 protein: CASSPGAGYPSYEQYF

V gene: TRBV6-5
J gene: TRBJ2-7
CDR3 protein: CASSYLQGQHLFEQYF

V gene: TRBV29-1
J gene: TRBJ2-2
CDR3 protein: CSVVGAGGELFF

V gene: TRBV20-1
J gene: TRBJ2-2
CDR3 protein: CSAPGQGASGELFF

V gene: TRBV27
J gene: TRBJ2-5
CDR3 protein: CASPLGSEETQYF

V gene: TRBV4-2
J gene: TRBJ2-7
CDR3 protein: CASSQDLEGSYEQYF

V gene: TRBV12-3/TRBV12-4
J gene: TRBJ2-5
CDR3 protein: CASSLARGAIETQYF

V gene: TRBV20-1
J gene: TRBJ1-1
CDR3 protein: CSAVFGDIKPEAFF

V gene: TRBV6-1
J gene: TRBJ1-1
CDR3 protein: CASTRRGDANTEAFF

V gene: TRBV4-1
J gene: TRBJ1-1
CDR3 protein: CASSQYDRNTEAFF

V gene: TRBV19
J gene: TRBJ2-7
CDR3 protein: CASSTLAGDYEQYF

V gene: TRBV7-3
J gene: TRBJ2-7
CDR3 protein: CASSLNQASYEQYF

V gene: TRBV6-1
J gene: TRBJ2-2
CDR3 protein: CASRRDRIDTGELFF

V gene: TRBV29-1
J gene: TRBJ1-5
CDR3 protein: CSVRDRDGFNQPQHF

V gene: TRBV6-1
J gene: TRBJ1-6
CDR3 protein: CASREDRGIYNSPLHF

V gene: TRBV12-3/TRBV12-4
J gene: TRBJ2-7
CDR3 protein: CASSLKGYEQYF

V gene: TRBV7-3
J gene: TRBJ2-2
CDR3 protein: CASSPIWPGTGATGELFF

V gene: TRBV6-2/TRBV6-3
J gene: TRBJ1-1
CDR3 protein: CATKTGGTEAFF

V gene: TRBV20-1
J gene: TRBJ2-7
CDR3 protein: CSARVRSREQYF

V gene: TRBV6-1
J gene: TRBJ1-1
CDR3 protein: CASSEAVGQGAGEAFF

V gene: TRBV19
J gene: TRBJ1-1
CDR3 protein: CASTREKTTEAFF

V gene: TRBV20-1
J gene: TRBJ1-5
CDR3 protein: CSAPTPLRIGNQPQHF

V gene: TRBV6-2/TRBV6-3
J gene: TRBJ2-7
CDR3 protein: CASSLHRVWSQYF

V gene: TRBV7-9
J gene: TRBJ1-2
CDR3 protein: CASSLVTPGDGYTF

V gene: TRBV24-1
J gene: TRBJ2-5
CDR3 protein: CATSTDKGGSLRETQYF

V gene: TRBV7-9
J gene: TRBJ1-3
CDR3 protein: CASNNQGPEINTIYF

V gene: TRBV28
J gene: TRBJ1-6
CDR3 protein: CASSSDRGRGPRSPLHF

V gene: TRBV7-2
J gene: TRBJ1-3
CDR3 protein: CASSLARSGSWNTIYF

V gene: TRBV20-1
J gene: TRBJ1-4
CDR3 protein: CSATTGGSEKLFF

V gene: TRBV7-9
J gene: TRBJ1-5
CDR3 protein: CASSWGTDQPQHF

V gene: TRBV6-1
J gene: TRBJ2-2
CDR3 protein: CASWDIANTGELFF

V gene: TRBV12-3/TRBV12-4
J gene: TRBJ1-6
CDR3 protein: CASSLTTLGRDSPLHF

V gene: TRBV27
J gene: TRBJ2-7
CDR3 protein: CASSPRGASSYEQYF

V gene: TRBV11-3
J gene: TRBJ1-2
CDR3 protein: CASSLPQGGGGYGYTF

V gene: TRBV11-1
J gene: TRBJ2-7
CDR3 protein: CASSSQGGENLRPYEQYF

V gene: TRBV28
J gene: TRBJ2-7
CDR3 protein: CASSWLGRGVRTYEQYF

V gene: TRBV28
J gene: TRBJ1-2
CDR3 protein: CASSRTDGYTF

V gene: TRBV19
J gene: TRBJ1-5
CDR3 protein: CAGGTAGGQPQHF

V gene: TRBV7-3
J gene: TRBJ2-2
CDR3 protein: CASRQGPLQNTGELFF

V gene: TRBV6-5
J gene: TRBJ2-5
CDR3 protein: CASSYPTDQETQYF

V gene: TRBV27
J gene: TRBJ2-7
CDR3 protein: CASSLRGPIYEQYF

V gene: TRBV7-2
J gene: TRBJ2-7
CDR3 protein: CASSLALAGVHEQYF

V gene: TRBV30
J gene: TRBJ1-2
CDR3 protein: CAWSHRLNYGYTF

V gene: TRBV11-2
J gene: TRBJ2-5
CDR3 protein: CASSSGRNQETQYF

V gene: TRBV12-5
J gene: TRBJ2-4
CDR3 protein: CASGQTQAKNIQYF

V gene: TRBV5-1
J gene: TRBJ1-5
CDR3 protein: CASSLGTGGLDQPQHF

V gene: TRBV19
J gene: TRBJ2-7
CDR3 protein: CASNEGDTGTPYEQYF

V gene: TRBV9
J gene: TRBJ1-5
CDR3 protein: CASSVDGNQPQHF

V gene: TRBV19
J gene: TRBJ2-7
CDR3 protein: CASSPGLAGERSYEQYF

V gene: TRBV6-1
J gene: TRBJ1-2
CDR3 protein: CASSGTDTSNYGYTF